This TCR beta chain derives from a study of preoperative IRX-2 immunotherapy in early breast cancer. Treatment described: preoperative locoregional IRX-2 cytokine immunotherapy. Germline CDR1 SGHNT, CDR2 YENEEA. The length of the CDR3 is 15 residues. Trimming pared 5 bases from V and 1 base from J, leaving 12 bases between. Here immunoSEQ multiplex PCR was the method, and the copy in TCRdb shows in-frame clones only, minus some. The sample holds under 40,000 clones, just under 90% seen once. This specimen was tumor tissue, taken after IRX-2 immunotherapy. The rearrangement links TRBV11-3 to TRBJ2-4; the D gene is possibly TRBD1 (5 bases). The sequence was collected from a human donor with breast cancer. The CDR3 sequence: CASSPHAGAKNIQYF. CDR3 coding DNA: TGTGCCAGCAGCCCTCACGCAGGGGCCAAAAACATTCAGTACTTC.